Each of the 22 T cell receptor beta chains below was sequenced from the same sample in a study of T cell responses to AZD1222 COVID-19 vaccine. Sequenced by immunoSEQ multiplex PCR; TCRdb stores in-frame clones only, minus some. The sample yields roughly 93,000 clones, approximately 87% seen once. The sample in question was peripheral blood, obtained on day 0 of AZD1222 vaccination. The receptors derive from an adult in good health.

This clone occurred once. The chain couples TRBV7-8 to TRBJ1-3; D not certain. V shed 1 base and J shed 7 bases, with 20 bases lying between them. CDR1 is SGHVS and CDR2 is FQNEAQ in the germline V gene. CDR3 length equals 17 residues. Here the CDR3 DNA reads TGTGCCAGCAGCTTAGTCAACGGTTTAGGGATGGGGAACACCATATATTTT. Translation gives CASSLVNGLGMGNTIYF.

The chain couples TRBV15 to TRBJ1-4; 10 bases align to TRBD1. CDR3 size: 16 residues. V lost 3 bases to trimming and J lost 4 bases; unmatched junction nucleotides: 5. Germline V gene data show CDR1 as LNHNV and CDR2 as YYDKDF (reference sequence). The chain's CDR3 is CATSRAGTGVNEKLFF. In DNA form, the CDR3 reads TGTGCCACCAGCAGGGCCGGGACAGGGGTTAATGAAAAACTGTTTTTT.

This clone was counted only a few times. The chain uses TRBV5-1 and TRBJ2-7, with 9 bases identical to TRBD1. The V gene's germline CDR1 is SGHRS and CDR2 YFSETQ. V shed 4 bases, J shed 1 base, and the junction held 0 bases outside the gene matches. This CDR3 is 13 amino acids long. CDR3 loop: CASSGQGSYEQYF. The CDR3 DNA reads as TGCGCCAGCAGCGGACAGGGGTCCTACGAGCAGTACTTC.

The genes are TRBV3-1 (or the pseudogene TRBV3-2) and TRBJ2-7; D is possibly TRBD2 (6 bases). V was pared by 0 bases and J by 0 bases, with 12 bases between. The germline V gene encodes CDR1 LGHDT and CDR2 YNNKEL (reference sequence). There are 16 residues in the CDR3. The CDR3 sequence: CASSQDSVAVSYEQYF. For the CDR3, the DNA is TGTGCCAGCAGCCAAGATTCAGTAGCGGTCTCCTACGAGCAGTACTTC.

The V call is TRBV28, the J call TRBJ1-2, with 9 bases aligning to TRBD1. CDR1 and CDR2 from the germline V gene are MDHEN and SYDVKM. Trimming took 3 bases from V and 8 from J; bases not matched to a gene: 10. This CDR3 spans 15 amino acids. The CDR3, as DNA: TGTGCCAGCAGTTTGTCCGGGACAGGGAAAGGAGGCTACACCTTC. Its translation is CASSLSGTGKGGYTF.

DNA for the CDR3: TGTGCCAGCAGCCCCGGACAGTCCTACAATGAGCAGTTCTTC. This sequence encodes CASSPGQSYNEQFF. The chain uses TRBV7-3 and TRBJ2-1, with D possibly matching TRBD1 (6 bases). Germline-derived CDR1 and CDR2 are SGHTA and FQGTGA. V was cut by 5 bases and J by 1 base, with 9 bases left in between. This CDR3 region has 14 residues.

The rearrangement joins TRBV5-4 to TRBJ1-2, with D hard to call. From germline, CDR1 is SGHNT and CDR2 YYREEE (reference sequence). The CDR3 totals 17 residues. Trimming took off 2 bases at V and 2 bases at J, with 19 bases between the two ends. CDR3 nucleotide sequence: TGTGCCAGCAGCTTTCCATTAAGAGCCGGAGGGAACTATGGCTACACCTTC. Residues: CASSFPLRAGGNYGYTF.

V gene TRBV27 combines with J gene TRBJ2-2; D may be TRBD2 (5 bases). Germline V gene data show CDR1 as MNHEY and CDR2 as SMNVEV (reference sequence). There are 14 residues in the CDR3. V was cut by 6 bases and J by 1 base, with 9 bases left in between. CDR3 residues: CASSFSGNTGELFF. In DNA, the CDR3 is TGTGCCAGCAGCTTCAGCGGGAACACCGGGGAGCTGTTTTTT.

V and J are TRBV5-4 and TRBJ1-2, with 9 bases lining up with TRBD1. Trimming took 3 bases from V and 6 from J; bases not matched to a gene: 6. The CDR3 runs to 14 residues. Per germline, CDR1 SGHNT and CDR2 YYREEE (reference sequence). Written as DNA, the CDR3 is TGTGCCAGCAGCTCAGCCGGGACAGGGAATGGCTACACCTTC. It codes for CASSSAGTGNGYTF.

This rearrangement joins TRBV11-2 to TRBJ2-7; D is undetermined. Trimming took off 1 base at V and 6 bases at J, with 4 bases between the two ends. Looked up from germline, CDR1 is SGHAT and CDR2 is FQNNGV. The CDR3 covers 11 residues. The CDR3 nucleotides are TGTGCCAGCAGCTTAGTGTCCGAGCAGTACTTC. This translates into CASSLVSEQYF.

This clone was counted between two and nine times. CDR3 loop: CASSYKDSSQETQYF. CDR3 DNA: TGCGCCAGCAGCTACAAGGACAGTAGCCAAGAGACCCAGTACTTC. The chain carries TRBV5-1 and TRBJ2-5; perhaps TRBD1 as D (6 bases). From germline, CDR1 is SGHRS and CDR2 YFSETQ. V was pared by 3 bases and J by 1 base, with 13 bases between. The CDR3 spans 15 residues.

The CDR3 protein is CASSTPRRQKNNQPQHF. The CDR3 region has the DNA TGTGCCAGCAGCACGCCGAGGAGGCAGAAAAACAATCAGCCCCAGCATTTT. The chain joins TRBV21-1 to TRBJ1-5. TRBV21-1 is deemed a pseudogene. The CDR3 length is 17 residues.

This chain connects TRBV7-2 to TRBJ2-1; D might be TRBD2 (5 bases). The CDR3 consists of 15 residues. V dropped 1 base and J dropped 5 bases, with 12 bases sitting between them. Germline CDR1 is SGHTA and CDR2 is FQGNSA. CDR3 DNA sequence: TGTGCCAGCAGCTTAGTCGAGGGCCCCAACAATGAGCAGTTCTTC. Its protein product is CASSLVEGPNNEQFF.

The rearrangement joins TRBV6-2 or TRBV6-3 to TRBJ2-7, with 7 bases lining up with TRBD1. With 5 bases clipped from V and 2 bases from J, the junction kept 6 bases outside the gene matches. The CDR3 is 14 amino acids. CDR1 and CDR2 from the germline V gene are MNHEY and SVGEGT. DNA for the CDR3: TGTGCCAGCAGTCCGCAGGGGGTAACCTACGAGCAGTACTTC. Amino acids: CASSPQGVTYEQYF.

The chain joins TRBV18 to TRBJ2-7; D might be TRBD2 (7 bases). With 1 base removed from V and 5 bases from J, the gap between germline ends came to 15 bases. This CDR3 has 15 residues. Germline lookup yields CDR1 KGHSH and CDR2 LQKENI. CDR3 amino acids: CASSPRGGGGDEQYF. The CDR3 nucleotides are TGTGCCAGCTCACCACGGGGCGGGGGCGGTGACGAGCAGTACTTC.

The V and J genes are TRBV9 and TRBJ2-7; 11 bases are shared with TRBD2. Germline V lookup: CDR1 SGDLS, CDR2 YYNGEE. The CDR3 length is 18 residues. Trimming took 3 bases from V and 3 from J; bases not matched to a gene: 14. CDR3 residues: CASSALGVAGGPGYEQYF. The CDR3 DNA reads as TGTGCCAGCAGCGCACTAGGGGTAGCGGGAGGGCCCGGCTACGAGCAGTACTTC.

The chain recombines TRBV27 with TRBJ2-5; 9 positions match TRBD1. CDR1 is MNHEY, CDR2 SMNVEV, per germline (reference sequence). The CDR3 is 15 residues long. J lost 2 bases, V lost 6 bases, and 7 bases had no gene match. CDR3 region: CASRLQGAQQETQYF. CDR3 nucleotide sequence: TGTGCCAGCAGACTACAGGGGGCCCAGCAAGAGACCCAGTACTTC.

V usage is TRBV28 and J usage is TRBJ2-5; D is unclear. This CDR3 has 14 amino acids. Trimming removed 6 bases from V and 1 base from J, with 12 bases in between. The germline V gene encodes CDR1 MDHEN and CDR2 SYDVKM. CDR3 sequence reads: CASSVRGVQETQYF. The CDR3 nucleotides are TGTGCCAGCAGCGTACGTGGGGTCCAAGAGACCCAGTACTTC. Based on the CDR3 plus reference TRBV28 and TRBJ2-5, the full variable domain is DVKVTQSSRYLVKRTGEKVFLECVQDMDHENMFWYRQDPGLGLRLIYFSYDVKMKEKGDIPEGYSVSREKKERFSLILESASTNQTSMYLCASSVRGVQETQYFGPGTRLLVL.

The rearrangement joins TRBV30 to TRBJ1-2; D uncertain. There are 13 residues in the CDR3. The germline V gene encodes CDR1 GTSNPN and CDR2 SVGIG (reference sequence). V lost 2 bases to trimming and J lost 8 bases, with 15 bases between them. The CDR3 nucleotides are TGTGCCTGGAGTCCTACCACCGGTTGGGGCTACACCTTC. Residues: CAWSPTTGWGYTF.

V and J are TRBV7-3 and TRBJ2-7; TRBD2 aligns across 14 bases. Per germline, CDR1 SGHTA and CDR2 FQGTGA. V lost 3 bases, J lost 3 bases, and 1 base stayed unmatched. There are 15 residues in the CDR3. The CDR3 region is CASSLGTSGSYEQYF. The CDR3 DNA follows: TGTGCCAGCAGCTTGGGGACTAGCGGGAGCTACGAGCAGTACTTC.

CDR3 coding DNA: TGTGCCAGCAGCTTCGCTAGCGGGAGTGTGAATGAGCAGTTCTTC. Its translation: CASSFASGSVNEQFF. The chain has TRBV5-4 and TRBJ2-1; 10 bases agree with TRBD2. J lost 7 bases, V lost 2 bases, and 6 bases had no gene match. Germline CDR1 reads SGHNT; CDR2 reads YYREEE (reference sequence). The CDR3 is 15 amino acids.

This clone has more than one count but fewer than ten. The CDR3: CASSVTMDPTGELFF. CDR3 nucleotide sequence: TGTGCCAGCAGCGTGACAATGGACCCCACCGGGGAGCTGTTTTTT. The rearrangement links TRBV27 to TRBJ2-2, with D hard to call. V gave up 6 bases and J gave up 4 bases, with 15 bases separating them. There are 15 residues in the CDR3. Germline V gene data show CDR1 as MNHEY and CDR2 as SMNVEV (reference sequence).